The 11 T cell receptor beta chains presented below share a single source sample, sequenced in a study of cytomegalovirus exposure and HLA in healthy donors. Clones were sequenced by immunoSEQ multiplex PCR, and TCRdb holds only the in-frame ones, with some missing. Here the sample spans under 75,000 clones, roughly 80% being singletons. Sequenced material: PBMCs. All receptors derive from a man aged 25 to 45 in good health and CMV-seronegative.

The chain employs TRBV7-2 and TRBJ2-1, with 7 bases fitting TRBD1. CDR3 length equals 15 residues. The V gene's germline CDR1 is SGHTA and CDR2 FQGNSA. J lost 4 bases, V lost 5 bases, and 8 bases had no gene match. CDR3: CASSQQGISYNEQFF. CDR3 bases: TGTGCCAGCAGCCAACAGGGGATATCTTACAATGAGCAGTTCTTC.

This clone has just one count. The rearrangement joins TRBV6-1 to TRBJ2-4; TRBD1 aligns across 7 bases. CDR1 and CDR2 from the germline V gene are MNHNS and SASEGT. This CDR3 comprises 13 residues. The trim removed 8 bases at V and 3 bases at J, leaving 4 bases unmatched. CDR3 coding DNA: TGTGCCAGCCTCCGGGACAGCAAAAACATTCAGTACTTC. Amino acid sequence: CASLRDSKNIQYF.

The chain joins TRBV4-1 to TRBJ2-5, with a weak D call TRBD1 (6 bases). V gave up 4 bases and J gave up 10 bases, with 19 bases separating them. Germline lookup yields CDR1 MGHRA and CDR2 YSYEKL. This CDR3 is built from 14 residues. The CDR3 coding sequence is TGCGCCAGCAGCCTGGCCTTTGGGGGCCGTGGCCAGTACTTC. As protein: CASSLAFGGRGQYF.

This sequence joins TRBV27 and TRBJ1-5; D is perhaps TRBD1 (5 bases). CDR3 size: 15 residues. Germline CDR1 MNHEY, CDR2 SMNVEV (reference sequence). V lost 5 bases and J 5 bases, leaving 16 bases between the germline ends. The CDR3 loop is CASSEGTKGYQPQHF. In DNA form, the CDR3 reads TGTGCCAGCAGTGAAGGCACTAAGGGGTATCAGCCCCAGCATTTT.

This sequence joins TRBV20-1 and TRBJ2-3; D gene unclear. There are 10 residues in the CDR3. The V gene lost 6 bases and the J gene lost 6 bases, with 7 bases spanning the gap. Germline CDR1 reads DFQATT; CDR2 reads SNEGSKA (reference sequence). In DNA form, the CDR3 reads TGCAGTGCGCCCCGGGATACGCAGTATTTT. It encodes CSAPRDTQYF.

This chain uses TRBV5-4 with TRBJ2-7; a possible D gene is TRBD1 (6 bases). Germline lookup yields CDR1 SGHNT and CDR2 YYREEE (reference sequence). V was shortened by 4 bases and J by 7 bases, with 15 bases between the two germline ends. This CDR3 is built from 13 residues. This CDR3 is CASSMGQLNEQYV. The CDR3 nucleotides read TGTGCCAGCAGCATGGGACAATTGAATGAGCAGTACGTC.

CDR3 sequence: CASSLGLAGMGTQYF. Here the CDR3 DNA reads TGTGCCAGCAGCCTTGGACTAGCGGGGATGGGGACCCAGTACTTC. The chain recombines TRBV7-9 with TRBJ2-5; 12 positions agree with TRBD2. CDR1 SEHNR and CDR2 FQNEAQ come from the germline V gene (reference sequence). Trimming removed 5 bases from V and 7 bases from J; junction bases left unmatched: 8. CDR3 length equals 15 residues.

This chain uses TRBV6-5 with TRBJ2-5; D unclear. The CDR3 runs 11 residues. The germline V gene has CDR1 MNHEY and CDR2 SVGAGI. The V and J ends lost 0 bases and 7 bases respectively, with 3 bases between them. CDR3: CASSYSRTQYF. CDR3 sequence (DNA): TGTGCCAGCAGTTACTCTAGGACCCAGTACTTC.

The V and J genes are TRBV30 and TRBJ1-3; tentative D call: TRBD1 (5 bases). Trimming took off 2 bases at V and 4 bases at J, with 15 bases between the two ends. The CDR3 spans 15 residues. The germline CDR1 and CDR2 sequences are GTSNPN and SVGIG (reference sequence). CDR3 amino acids: CAWSIGGTSGNTIYF. In DNA, the CDR3 is TGTGCCTGGAGTATCGGGGGAACGAGCGGAAACACCATATATTTT.

This chain joins TRBV27 and TRBJ2-7; 8 bases agree with TRBD1. CDR3 size: 15 residues. The V gene end was trimmed by 5 bases and the J gene end by 0 bases; junction bases not matched to a gene: 6. Germline CDR1 and CDR2: MNHEY and SMNVEV (reference sequence). The CDR3 reads CASSTQGASSYEQYF. The CDR3 DNA sequence: TGTGCCAGCAGTACGCAGGGGGCAAGCTCCTACGAGCAGTACTTC.

The V call is TRBV10-3, the J call TRBJ2-3; D possibly corresponds to TRBD1 (7 bases). CDR3 length: 17 residues. Trimming stripped 5 bases from V and 0 bases from J, with 18 bases between. CDR1 and CDR2 from the germline V gene are ENHRY and SYGVKD. As DNA, the CDR3 is TGTGCCATCAGTACCGGGGAGGCAGGGGGAAGCACAGATACGCAGTATTTT. This sequence encodes CAISTGEAGGSTDTQYF.